What follows is one T cell receptor beta chain and its context. Its target is not known. This sample stems from a study of beta chain features in type 1 diabetes. Study findings and constraints: There was a moderate but significant shortening of TCRB CDR3s in all four CD4+ subsets of Type 1 diabetes patients.

TCRB transcripts that were expressed got sequenced, as all of the isolated RNA had been reverse transcribed. Sequencing was performed with immunoSEQ multiplex PCR; in TCRdb, only in-frame clones are kept and a portion is missing. This sample has roughly 700,000 clones, with roughly 13% found just once. The CDR3 covers 13 residues. The germline gives CDR1 MDHEN, CDR2 SYDVKM. V lost 2 bases and J lost 4, with 8 bases in between. Material for sequencing was naive CD4+ T cells from blood. The sequence was collected from a young man with type 1 diabetes. The rearrangement links TRBV28 to TRBJ1-2; no clear D. CDR3 nucleotide sequence: TGTGCCAGCAGTTTAGACGACCCCTATGGCTACACCTTC. This translates into CASSLDDPYGYTF.